The TCR beta chain described here comes from a study of follicular helper T cells after annual influenza vaccination. Overall study findings and caveats: Recurrent ICOS+CD38+ cTfh clonotypes included tetramer and AIM influenza-specific ones.

Survey level resolution was used for TCRB sequencing. Assay: immunoSEQ multiplex PCR; the TCRdb copy retains only in-frame clones and omits some. The sample includes roughly 7,300 clones, roughly 84% seen only once; the top ten take roughly 1.6%. CDR1 is MNHNS and CDR2 is SASEGT in the germline V gene. The CDR3 is 12 residues long. Time point given: 2015-2016 season, 7 days after influenza vaccination. About this clone itself: Its antigen is currently unknown. At one end, the junction sequence differs from germline, possibly due to a read error.

The specimen comprised CXCR5+ CD38- circulating T follicular helper cells from blood, sampled 7 days after influenza vaccination. Specified subset: circulating Tfh, non-naive CD4+CXCR5+PD-1+ (ICOS+CD38+ or ICOS-CD38-). The clonotype was recovered from an adult who received the influenza vaccine. This sequence joins TRBV6-1 and TRBJ2-7; the D is unclear. The CDR3 region is CASSEGEDSLDF. The CDR3 DNA reads as TGTGCCAGCAGTGAAGGAGAAGACTCCCTAGACTTC.